The text below deals with one T cell receptor beta chain. This entry is derived from a study of T cells in severe cutaneous drug reactions. About the research overall: Patients in acute or recovery stage gave blister fluids/cells and PBMC.

The donors had carbamazepine-induced Stevens-Johnson syndrome or toxic epidermal necrolysis. CBZ-SJS/TEN patients of Han Chinese (five) and European (about six) origin supplied blood. TCR subtype-specific primers in iRepertoire multiplex PCR prepared libraries for bulk and single-cell sequencing. Input for bulk TCR libraries: roughly 95-500 ng RNA per sample. TCRdb reworked the multiplex PCR reads into one entry per CDR3 protein, no DNA. The sample has 3,500 to 4,500 distinct CDR3 sequences, and its top ten clones hold under 80%. The sequencing sample was made of PBMCs. The source of this sequence is a human donor with Stevens-Johnson syndrome, a severe cutaneous drug reaction.

The CDR3 loop is CASSLLAGGHNEQFF. The chain uses TRBV3-1 and TRBJ2-1; without DNA, the TCRdb call of TRBD2 cannot be checked. In germline, CDR1 is LGHDT, CDR2 YNNKEL (reference sequence). This CDR3 is 15 amino acids long.